These T cell receptor beta chains were read from a single sample in a study of radiation and T cells in renal cell carcinoma. The data were produced by immunoSEQ multiplex PCR, yet TCRdb's version contains in-frame clones alone and is incomplete. The sample carries approximately 63,000 clones, roughly 79% recorded once. The material sequenced was blood, taken from a patient whose treatment included radiotherapy and nephrectomy. Every receptor here comes from a man between 60 and 75 years old with renal cell carcinoma. Both conserved end residues are part of each CDR3. The D gene is left open where the match is weak. Some rows have no size entry. The others give once, few or many, or a class for an expanded clone.

j_call	v_call	d_call	clone_size	cdr3_aa	cdr3_nt
TRBJ2-2	TRBV6-1	.	.	CASSPWDGNTGELFF	TGTGCCAGCAGTCCCTGGGACGGAAACACCGGGGAGCTGTTTTTT
TRBJ2-3	TRBV7-3	.	.	CASSSSTDTQYF	TGTGCCAGCAGCTCTAGCACAGATACGCAGTATTTT
TRBJ2-1	TRBV5-8	TRBD1	once	CASRRTGDSREQFF	TGTGCCAGCAGGAGGACAGGGGACTCCCGGGAGCAGTTCTTC
TRBJ2-6	TRBV5-1	.	.	CASRSATSGANVLTF	TGCGCCAGCAGATCAGCAACCTCTGGGGCCAACGTCCTGACTTTC
TRBJ2-6	TRBV18	.	once	CASSPPVRLGANVLTF	TGTGCCAGCTCACCACCGGTGCGTCTCGGGGCCAACGTCCTGACTTTC
TRBJ2-3	TRBV5-1	TRBD2	.	CASSPRTSGRDLDTQYF	TGCGCCAGCAGCCCCAGGACTAGCGGGAGGGATCTAGATACGCAGTATTTT
TRBJ1-4	TRBV19	.	.	CASTPLATNEKLFF	TGTGCCAGTACCCCGCTAGCAACTAATGAAAAACTGTTTTTT
TRBJ1-3	TRBV11-2	TRBD1	.	CASSPGQDVLLYF	TGTGCCAGCAGCCCCGGACAGGACGTGCTCCTATATTTT
TRBJ1-2	TRBV9	.	.	CASSPPGDGYTF	TGTGCCAGCAGCCCCCCGGGGGATGGCTACACCTTC
TRBJ1-1	TRBV7-9	TRBD1	few	CASSPRAGGNTEAFF	TGTGCCAGCAGCCCAAGAGCAGGGGGGAACACTGAAGCTTTCTTT
TRBJ2-5	TRBV4-3	.	.	CASSHKPGLRETQYF	TGCGCCAGCAGCCACAAACCGGGACTCCGTGAGACCCAGTACTTC
TRBJ2-2	TRBV9	TRBD1	.	CASSVGPRGRDGELFF	TGTGCCAGCAGCGTAGGGCCCAGGGGGCGGGACGGGGAGCTGTTTTTT
TRBJ1-4	TRBV7-2	.	.	CASSPNRDGEKLFF	TGTGCCAGCAGTCCAAACCGGGACGGAGAAAAACTGTTTTTT
TRBJ2-5	TRBV29-1	TRBD1	.	CSGGQGTETQYF	TGCAGCGGCGGACAGGGAACAGAGACCCAGTACTTC
TRBJ1-5	TRBV5-8	.	once	CASRRGGRFNQPQHF	TGTGCCAGCAGGAGGGGCGGCCGGTTCAATCAGCCCCAGCATTTT
TRBJ1-4	TRBV5-1	.	.	CASSLARQNEKLFF	TGCGCCAGCAGCTTGGCCAGGCAGAATGAAAAACTGTTTTTT
TRBJ2-3	TRBV12-5	.	once	CASGLSGVGDTQYF	TGTGCTAGTGGTTTGTCAGGGGTAGGAGATACGCAGTATTTT
TRBJ1-1	TRBV19	.	.	CASIHAGRGNTEAFF	TGTGCCAGTATCCATGCGGGCAGGGGGAACACTGAAGCTTTCTTT
TRBJ1-1	TRBV5-1	.	few	CASSVAGSNTEAFF	TGCGCCAGCAGCGTTGCCGGGAGCAACACTGAAGCTTTCTTT
TRBJ2-4	TRBV6-5	TRBD2	.	CATTSGSPKNIQYF	TGTGCAACGACTAGCGGGAGTCCGAAAAACATTCAGTACTTC
TRBJ1-4	TRBV5-5	TRBD1	once	CASSAPDRGFEKLFF	TGTGCCAGCAGCGCCCCGGACAGGGGATTCGAAAAACTGTTTTTT
TRBJ2-5	TRBV5-4	.	few	CASSSLAQVGEETQYF	TGTGCCAGCAGCTCGCTGGCCCAGGTGGGTGAAGAGACCCAGTACTTC
TRBJ2-1	TRBV6-5	.	.	CASSWGEQQFF	TGTGCCAGCAGCTGGGGGGAGCAGCAGTTCTTC
TRBJ2-2	TRBV9	TRBD2	.	CASSEGLAGGELFF	TGTGCCAGCAGCGAGGGACTAGCGGGCGGGGAGCTGTTTTTT
TRBJ1-3	TRBV28	.	few	CASVNPGAFGNTIYF	TGTGCCAGCGTCAACCCCGGGGCATTTGGAAACACCATATATTTT
TRBJ2-1	TRBV19	TRBD1	.	CASSTGTGYSYNEQFF	TGTGCCAGTAGTACCGGGACAGGGTACTCCTACAATGAGCAGTTCTTC
TRBJ2-7	TRBV19	.	.	CASRLRAYVGEQYF	TGTGCCAGTAGACTCCGGGCCTACGTCGGCGAGCAGTACTTC
TRBJ2-3	TRBV18	TRBD2	.	CASSPQEAGGEYF	TGTGCCAGCTCACCACAGGAGGCGGGAGGGGAGTATTTT
TRBJ1-4	TRBV19	.	.	CASSWGNEKLFF	TGTGCCAGTAGTTGGGGGAATGAAAAACTGTTTTTT
TRBJ1-2	TRBV5-1	.	.	CASSLAPGSYGYTF	TGCGCCAGCAGCTTGGCGCCGGGTTCCTATGGCTACACCTTC
TRBJ1-5	TRBV7-8	TRBD1	.	CASSLRRTTGSDQPQHF	TGTGCCAGCAGCTTACGCAGGACGACAGGGTCGGATCAGCCCCAGCATTTT
TRBJ1-2	TRBV28	.	once	CASSLAGHGYTF	TGTGCCAGCAGTTTAGCAGGGCATGGCTACACCTTC
TRBJ2-3	TRBV4-2	.	.	CASSQESRGLGTDTQYF	TGTGCCAGCAGCCAAGAGAGTCGAGGTTTAGGCACAGATACGCAGTATTTT
TRBJ2-1	TRBV6-1	.	.	CASSDLARDEQFF	TGTGCCAGCAGTGACCTAGCGAGGGATGAGCAGTTCTTC
TRBJ1-2	TRBV10-3	.	.	CAISGWETGTVGNYGYTF	TGTGCCATCAGTGGTTGGGAAACTGGGACGGTGGGTAACTATGGCTACACCTTC
TRBJ2-7	TRBV7-6	.	.	CASSLGSMGGESYEQYF	TGTGCCAGCAGCTTAGGAAGCATGGGGGGCGAATCCTACGAGCAGTACTTC
TRBJ2-1	TRBV18	.	.	CASSPPDIRYSYNEQFF	TGTGCCAGCTCACCACCGGATATCCGTTACTCCTACAATGAGCAGTTCTTC
TRBJ1-1	TRBV7-7	.	few	CASSPGGMSEAFF	TGTGCCAGCAGCCCCGGCGGGATGAGTGAAGCTTTCTTT
TRBJ1-1	TRBV6-5	.	.	CASGAGLGTEAFF	TGTGCCAGCGGGGCAGGGTTGGGCACTGAAGCTTTCTTT
TRBJ2-5	TRBV30	TRBD1	.	CAWSPTGAETQYF	TGTGCCTGGAGTCCGACAGGGGCCGAGACCCAGTACTTC
TRBJ2-7	TRBV19	.	.	CASSIYGGDIPYEQYF	TGTGCCAGTAGTATTTACGGGGGAGATATCCCCTACGAGCAGTACTTC
TRBJ1-1	TRBV7-2	.	.	CASSRGDLNTEAFF	TGTGCCAGCAGCCGGGGCGACCTGAACACTGAAGCTTTCTTT